This T cell receptor beta chain was profiled in a study of T cell repertoires in cytomegalovirus infection. Overall study: CMV epitopes, recently identified HLA-C-restricted and well-studied HLA-B-restricted, were used. Evidence of both CMV infection and a matching HLA type came from public TCR beta signatures. Whole-study findings and limits: Pooled public TCR beta family frequency picked out CMV carriers with the relevant HLA. The ex vivo response was dominated by HLA-C-restricted CMV-specific TCR beta clonotypes.

From the reads, TCRdb called clonotypes with MiXCR, one entry per CDR3 protein. The sample comprises about 920,000 distinct CDR3 sequences, 30% to 40% of which are singletons, and roughly 13% rests with the top ten. On this clonotype: What it binds is not known.

The receptor's source is a human donor in good health (CMV status not recorded). Some clones in this sample may be carry-over from other donors' samples. The sequencing here drew on cultured CD8+ T cells from PBMCs, taken from culture after CMV antigen stimulation.

This CDR3 is CSVEIRNGYTF. CDR3 DNA: TGCAGCGTTGAAATCAGGAATGGCTACACCTTC. The V call is TRBV29-1, the J call TRBJ1-2; D is ambiguous. V was pared by 2 bases and J by 6 bases, with 7 bases between. This CDR3 is built from 11 residues. Per the germline V gene, CDR1 is SQVTM and CDR2 is ANQGSEA. Filled out from reference TRBV29-1 and TRBJ1-2, the complete variable domain reads SAVISQKPSRDICQRGTSLTIQCQVDSQVTMMFWYRQQPGQSLTLIATANQGSEATYESGFVIDKFPISRPNLTFSTLTVSNMSPEDSSIYLCSVEIRNGYTFGSGTRLTVV.